These 26 T cell receptor beta chains were all obtained from the same sample, sequenced in a study of blood T cell repertoires in COVID-19. Generated by immunoSEQ multiplex PCR, the TCRdb table keeps only in-frame clones and is missing some. Here the sample spans about 87,000 clones, around 90% being singletons. Material: peripheral blood. These receptor sequences come from a man older than 75 with acute or convalescent COVID-19.

This chain joins TRBV30 and TRBJ1-2, with D possibly TRBD1 on 6 matching bases. The ends were cut back, 2 bases at V and 2 bases at J, with 15 bases in the middle. Germline V gene lookup returns CDR1 GTSNPN and CDR2 SVGIG (reference sequence). The CDR3 length is 15 residues. The chain's CDR3 is CAWSPSSQGNYGYTF. DNA for the CDR3: TGTGCCTGGAGTCCTTCTTCTCAGGGGAACTATGGCTACACCTTC.

The gene calls are TRBV14 and TRBJ2-1; D call uncertain. The CDR3 is made up of 12 amino acids. The V gene's germline CDR1 is SGHDN and CDR2 FVKESK. V shed 1 base and J shed 12 bases, with 10 bases lying between them. The CDR3 sequence: CASSQGATVQFF. The CDR3 coding sequence is TGTGCCAGCAGCCAAGGGGCTACCGTGCAGTTCTTC.

This chain joins TRBV7-9 and TRBJ1-2; 10 positions agree with TRBD1. The length of the CDR3 is 13 residues. The ends lost 4 bases at V and 7 bases at J; junction bases unmatched: 3. Germline CDR1 and CDR2: SEHNR and FQNEAQ (reference sequence). CDR3 bases: TGTGCCAGCAGCTCCGGACAGGGGGTTGGCTACACCTTC. Amino acids: CASSSGQGVGYTF.

This chain connects TRBV3-1 (or the pseudogene TRBV3-2) to TRBJ1-6; D is unclear. V shed 0 bases and J shed 2 bases, with 11 bases lying between them. Per germline, CDR1 LGHDT and CDR2 YNNKEL (reference sequence). The CDR3 is made up of 17 amino acids. The CDR3, as DNA: TGTGCCAGCAGCCAAGATATCACAGCTACCTATAATTCACCCCTCCACTTT. Translated, it gives CASSQDITATYNSPLHF.

The chain couples TRBV4-2 to TRBJ2-1; TRBD2 agrees at 9 bases. This CDR3 has 16 amino acids. The germline gives CDR1 LGHNA, CDR2 YNFKEQ. The trim removed 0 bases at V and 4 bases at J, leaving 4 bases unmatched. The CDR3 sequence: CASSQDFSGGYNEQFF. CDR3 bases: TGTGCCAGCAGCCAAGATTTCAGCGGGGGGTACAATGAGCAGTTCTTC.

V and J are TRBV5-4 and TRBJ2-1; 14 bases line up with TRBD2. The CDR3 is 17 amino acids. Germline CDR1 is SGHNT and CDR2 is YYREEE (reference sequence). After removal of 4 bases from V and 0 bases from J, the junction contained 3 bases not matched to a gene. The CDR3 DNA reads TGTGCCAGCAGCAAGGGACTAGCGGGAGTCTCCTACAATGAGCAGTTCTTC. This sequence encodes CASSKGLAGVSYNEQFF.

The chain combines TRBV5-5 with TRBJ2-5; 7 bases are a match to TRBD2. The CDR3 contains 15 residues. With V trimmed by 1 base and J by 2 bases, 5 bases remained unmatched. The V gene's germline CDR1 is SGHKS and CDR2 YYEKEE (reference sequence). The CDR3 loop is CASSLFPSGQETQYF. The CDR3 DNA sequence: TGTGCCAGCAGCTTGTTTCCTAGCGGACAAGAGACCCAGTACTTC.

In its sample, this clone was seen once. V is TRBV2 and J is TRBJ1-2, with D maybe TRBD1 (6 bases). Germline assignment: CDR1 SNHLY and CDR2 FYNNEI. Deletions cut 6 bases from V and 4 bases from J, with 15 bases between. CDR3 length: 14 amino acids. CDR3 protein: CASRYQGPLYGYTF. The CDR3 DNA reads as TGTGCCAGCAGATACCAGGGGCCGCTCTATGGCTACACCTTC.

The chain recombines TRBV7-2 with TRBJ2-2; 8 bases align to TRBD2. Germline loops: CDR1 SGHTA, CDR2 FQGNSA. J gave up 3 bases and V 3 bases, and 6 bases lay outside the gene matches. The CDR3 has 16 residues. The CDR3 protein is CASSFTSGIYTGELFF. CDR3 coding DNA: TGTGCCAGCAGCTTTACTAGCGGTATCTACACCGGGGAGCTGTTTTTT.

The rearrangement uses TRBV7-2 and TRBJ2-7, with a weak D call TRBD2 (6 bases). In germline, CDR1 is SGHTA, CDR2 FQGNSA. V lost 5 bases and J lost 2, with 16 bases in between. This CDR3 is built from 15 residues. CDR3 loop: CASSPRRGRPYEQYF. As DNA, the CDR3 is TGTGCCAGCAGCCCGCGGCGGGGCAGGCCCTACGAGCAGTACTTC.

This rearrangement joins TRBV5-1 to TRBJ2-5; TRBD2 is a possible D gene (7 bases). V was cut by 4 bases and J by 5 bases, with 18 bases left in between. Germline V gives CDR1 SGHRS, CDR2 YFSETQ. This CDR3 comprises 15 residues. This chain's CDR3 is CASSPRTGGGETQYF. CDR3 DNA sequence: TGCGCCAGCAGCCCCCGAACGGGGGGCGGGGAGACCCAGTACTTC.

The rearrangement uses TRBV10-3 and TRBJ2-2; 9 positions agree with TRBD2. From germline, CDR1 is ENHRY and CDR2 SYGVKD. Trimming took 6 bases from V and 2 from J; bases not matched to a gene: 4. This CDR3 contains 15 residues. The CDR3 DNA follows: TGTGCCATCAGGAATAGCGGGAGTAACACCGGGGAGCTGTTTTTT. Translation: CAIRNSGSNTGELFF.

The gene calls are TRBV7-2 and TRBJ2-1; 8 bases match TRBD2. With V trimmed by 6 bases and J by 0 bases, 16 bases remained unmatched. Germline values: CDR1 SGHTA, CDR2 FQGNSA. The CDR3 sequence is 19 residues long. The CDR3 region is CASSPRTSRNRRSYNEQFF. CDR3 DNA sequence: TGTGCCAGCAGTCCTCGGACTAGCAGAAACCGCCGCTCCTACAATGAGCAGTTCTTC.

The chain recombines TRBV6-5 with TRBJ1-1; TRBD1 might be the D (6 bases). The length of the CDR3 is 15 residues. Trimming cost V 3 bases and J 1 base, with 12 bases left between them. The germline CDR1 and CDR2 sequences are MNHEY and SVGAGI. The CDR3 bases are TGTGCCAGCAGTTATGGGGGACAAGAGAACACTGAAGCTTTCTTT. This translates into CASSYGGQENTEAFF.

The chain joins TRBV5-4 to TRBJ2-5; 7 nucleotides line up with TRBD1. J was trimmed by 3 bases and V by 4 bases; bases with no gene match: 9. The CDR3 is 15 amino acids. CDR1 is SGHNT and CDR2 is YYREEE in the germline V gene (reference sequence). The CDR3 here is CASSLGQTSKETQYF. In DNA, the CDR3 is TGTGCCAGCAGCCTGGGACAGACGTCGAAAGAGACCCAGTACTTC.

The chain carries TRBV2 and TRBJ2-5, with D possibly being TRBD2 (5 bases). Trimming left V 5 bases short and J 1 base short, with 11 bases between. Looked up from germline, CDR1 is SNHLY and CDR2 is FYNNEI. CDR3 length: 14 residues. CDR3 nucleotide sequence: TGTGCCAGCAGTAGGTCTAGCACCCAAGAGACCCAGTACTTC. This gives the protein CASSRSSTQETQYF.

This chain connects TRBV11-2 to TRBJ1-2, with 8 bases aligning to TRBD1. V lost 3 bases and J lost 8; bases outside the gene matches: 8. The germline V gene has CDR1 SGHAT and CDR2 FQNNGV. This CDR3 is 14 amino acids long. CDR3 in amino acids: CASSFTTGALGYTF. The CDR3 region has the DNA TGTGCCAGCAGCTTTACGACAGGGGCTCTCGGCTACACCTTC. The full variable domain, its missing parts supplied by reference TRBV11-2 and TRBJ1-2, is EAGVAQSPRYKIIEKRQSVAFWCNPISGHATLYWYQQILGQGPKLLIQFQNNGVVDDSQLPKDRFSAERLKGVDSTLKIQPAKLEDSAVYLCASSFTTGALGYTFGSGTRLTVV.

The chain is built from TRBV19 and TRBJ2-6; no clear D gene. V was cut by 7 bases and J by 0 bases, with 4 bases left in between. Germline V gives CDR1 LNHDA, CDR2 SQIVND (reference sequence). The CDR3 has 13 residues. The CDR3 region has the DNA TGTGCCAGTACAAACTCTGGGGCCAACGTCCTGACTTTC. It specifies CASTNSGANVLTF.

The chain uses TRBV24-1 and TRBJ2-1, with D perhaps matching TRBD1 (6 bases). Germline V gene data show CDR1 as KGHDR and CDR2 as SFDVKD. The ends were cut back, 4 bases at V and 9 bases at J, with 12 bases in the middle. The CDR3 contains 13 residues. The CDR3 DNA is TGTGCCACCAGTGAAATGGGGGCTACTGAGCAGTTCTTC. Translation gives CATSEMGATEQFF.

V usage is TRBV20-1 and J usage is TRBJ2-7; 9 nucleotides agree with TRBD1. CDR3 length: 11 residues. The junction had 7 bases not matched to a gene; V was cut back by 5 bases and J by 11 bases. Germline V gene lookup returns CDR1 DFQATT and CDR2 SNEGSKA (reference sequence). The CDR3: CSAGTGPVEYF. CDR3 DNA sequence: TGCAGTGCTGGGACAGGGCCCGTGGAGTACTTC.

The rearrangement uses TRBV28 and TRBJ1-5, with 9 nucleotides matching TRBD1. Germline trimming cut 2 bases from V and 7 bases from J; bases unmatched to any gene: 9. The germline gives CDR1 MDHEN, CDR2 SYDVKM. The CDR3 sequence is 16 residues long. The DNA of the CDR3 is TGTGCCAGCAGTTTACTGGCGGGACAGGGTAGGCAGCCCCAGCATTTT. The encoded protein is CASSLLAGQGRQPQHF.

J is TRBJ2-1 and V is TRBV28; no definite D call. V lost 5 bases, J lost 4 bases, and 15 bases lay in between. Germline CDR1 MDHEN, CDR2 SYDVKM. The CDR3 consists of 15 residues. The CDR3 is CASSPPTGLYNEQFF. The CDR3 nucleotides are TGTGCCAGCAGTCCTCCGACTGGCCTATACAATGAGCAGTTCTTC.

The chain is built from TRBV27 and TRBJ2-3; possibly TRBD1 for D (5 bases). The length of the CDR3 is 15 residues. Germline V gene sequence: CDR1 MNHEY, CDR2 SMNVEV (reference sequence). Trimming removed 2 bases from V and 3 bases from J, with 12 bases in between. CDR3 protein: CASSLEQVGTDTQYF. CDR3 DNA: TGTGCCAGCAGTTTAGAACAGGTGGGAACAGATACGCAGTATTTT.

V usage is TRBV14 and J usage is TRBJ1-3, with a weak D call TRBD1 (5 bases). The length of the CDR3 is 16 residues. Per germline, CDR1 SGHDN and CDR2 FVKESK. V was trimmed by 0 bases and J by 5 bases, leaving 14 bases between them. This CDR3 reads CASSQDYGAGRNTIYF. The CDR3 DNA sequence: TGTGCCAGCAGCCAAGATTATGGGGCAGGTAGAAACACCATATATTTT.

J is TRBJ1-5 and V is TRBV10-2, with TRBD1 matching 9 bases. Germline values: CDR1 WSHSY, CDR2 SAAADI. This CDR3 contains 14 residues. Trimming at V came to 3 bases and at J to 6 bases, leaving 3 bases not matched to a gene. DNA of the CDR3: TGCGCCAGCAGTGACGACAGGGGGAGTCAGCCCCAGCATTTT. Amino acids: CASSDDRGSQPQHF.

This chain uses TRBV4-1 with TRBJ2-5, with 15 nucleotides matching TRBD2. The junction had 3 bases not matched to a gene; V was cut back by 6 bases and J by 1 base. Germline lookup yields CDR1 MGHRA and CDR2 YSYEKL. The CDR3 contains 16 residues. CDR3 nucleotides: TGCGCCAGCAGTTCGGGACTAGCGGGGGGCCAAGAGACCCAGTACTTC. Its protein is CASSSGLAGGQETQYF.